Below are 11 T cell receptor beta chains sequenced from a single sample in a study of metastatic and nonmetastatic thyroid tumors. TCRdb re-called the PCR reads via MiXCR. Of tens of thousands of clones listed, roughly 22% are singletons. All patients reached thyroid surgery having received no treatment beforehand. Sequencing input: tumor tissue. These receptor sequences come from a female donor with papillary thyroid cancer or a benign thyroid nodule (not recorded which). Some clones in this sample may be carry-over from other donors' samples.

The rearrangement links TRBV20-1 to TRBJ1-3; weak D call: TRBD1 (6 bases). CDR1 and CDR2 (germline): DFQATT, SNEGSKA (reference sequence). This CDR3 is 15 amino acids long. Trimming left V 0 bases short and J 8 bases short, with 17 bases between. The CDR3 is CSARDRRQGKHTIYF. DNA of the CDR3: TGCAGTGCTAGAGATCGTCGGCAGGGGAAGCACACCATATATTTT.

This chain connects TRBV19 to TRBJ2-7, with 8 bases that match TRBD2. With 7 bases clipped from V and 3 bases from J, the junction kept 11 bases outside the gene matches. The germline V gene has CDR1 LNHDA and CDR2 SQIVND (reference sequence). The CDR3 runs to 15 residues. The CDR3 DNA reads TGTGCCAGTACTAAACGGGGGGGGCCGGTCTACGAGCAGTACTTC. Encoded protein: CASTKRGGPVYEQYF.

This clone was counted many times. The rearrangement joins TRBV5-1 to TRBJ1-2, with no clear D. Germline values: CDR1 SGHRS, CDR2 YFSETQ. The germline V and J ends were trimmed by 6 bases and 4 bases, with 16 bases remaining between them. The CDR3 is 14 residues long. The CDR3 DNA is TGCGCCAGCAATAGGGAGGGCCGCTCCTATGGCTACACCTTC. Translating it yields CASNREGRSYGYTF.

This clone was counted many times. This chain links TRBV29-1 with TRBJ2-4; no reliable D call. The V and J ends lost 6 bases and 0 bases respectively, with 12 bases between them. This CDR3 is built from 14 residues. CDR1 is SQVTM, CDR2 ANQGSEA, per germline. The CDR3 DNA follows: TGCAGCGTCCGGAGCACCCTAGCCAAAAACATTCAGTACTTC. Residues: CSVRSTLAKNIQYF.

This clone was recorded at least ten times. The rearrangement links TRBV24-1 to TRBJ2-2, with 7 nucleotides matching TRBD1. V shed 4 bases, J shed 11 bases, and the junction held 6 bases outside the gene matches. CDR1 KGHDR and CDR2 SFDVKD come from the germline V gene. CDR3 length equals 13 residues. The CDR3 sequence: CATSDRTGLELFF. The CDR3 region has the DNA TGTGCCACCAGTGACCGGACAGGATTAGAGCTGTTTTTT.

V is TRBV7-3 and J is TRBJ2-7; the D gene could be TRBD1 or TRBD2 (5 bases each). The germline V gene has CDR1 SGHTA and CDR2 FQGTGA. This CDR3 comprises 15 residues. V lost 3 bases to trimming and J lost 2 bases, with 14 bases between them. The CDR3 DNA follows: TGTGCCAGCAGCTTTTCGGGGCAGGGTCCCTACGAGCAGTACTTC. This encodes CASSFSGQGPYEQYF.

The gene calls are TRBV7-9 and TRBJ2-1, with TRBD2 identical over 14 bases. Germline lookup yields CDR1 SEHNR and CDR2 FQNEAQ (reference sequence). Trimming at V came to 7 bases and at J to 9 bases, leaving 5 bases not matched to a gene. The CDR3 loop spans 14 amino acids. CDR3 nucleotide sequence: TGTGCCAGCATTCATGGGACTAGCGGGAGTGAGCAGTTCTTC. This sequence encodes CASIHGTSGSEQFF.

This clone is medium-sized. The chain couples TRBV20-1 to TRBJ1-2, with TRBD1 as a possible D gene (5 bases). The CDR3 runs to 14 residues. V was clipped by 2 bases and J by 3 bases, with 13 bases between them. Germline V lookup: CDR1 DFQATT, CDR2 SNEGSKA (reference sequence). The CDR3 is CSARPTASYYGYTF. The CDR3 nucleotides read TGCAGTGCTAGACCGACAGCATCTTACTATGGCTACACCTTC.

This clone was observed many times. The V gene is TRBV29-1, the J gene TRBJ2-3; tentatively, D is TRBD1 (5 bases). The CDR3 totals 13 residues. Germline-derived CDR1 and CDR2 are SQVTM and ANQGSEA. The V and J ends lost 2 bases and 4 bases respectively, with 10 bases between them. CDR3 DNA: TGCAGCGTTGAAAGGGGTTTGGCAGATACGCAGTATTTT. It translates to CSVERGLADTQYF.

The CDR3 spells CASSQHHLRTEAFF. The DNA of the CDR3 is TGTGCCAGTAGTCAACACCACCTCCGCACTGAAGCTTTCTTT. The gene calls are TRBV19 and TRBJ1-1; D uncertain. V was pared by 5 bases and J by 4 bases, with 14 bases between. Germline-derived CDR1 and CDR2 are LNHDA and SQIVND (reference sequence). CDR3 length: 14 residues.

This clone is large within its sample. This chain connects TRBV12-3 or TRBV12-4 to TRBJ2-1, with a tentative D call TRBD1 (6 bases). This CDR3 contains 15 residues. Trimming cost V 5 bases and J 7 bases, with 18 bases left between them. The CDR3: CASSPIGGERNEQFF. CDR3 nucleotide sequence: TGTGCCAGCAGTCCTATAGGGGGAGAGAGGAATGAGCAGTTCTTC.